This TCR beta chain stems from a study of OX40 agonist ivuxolimab in advanced cancers. Whole-study context: The dose of intravenous ivuxolimab that patients received every 2 weeks ranged from 0.01 to 10 mg/kg. Enrolled patients in dose escalation had cancers that were hepatocellular carcinoma, melanoma, renal cell or head and neck cancer. Whole-study findings and limits: The study did not work out the antigen specificity of the expanded peripheral T cells. Patients who responded partially at 0.1-3.0 mg/kg showed clonal expansion ranking among the lowest.

Some clones are missing from TCRdb's copy, which holds only in-frame ones; the method was immunoSEQ multiplex PCR. This sample has around 12,000 clones, with around 80% found just once. Worth noting for this clone: Its antigen remains unknown.

CDR3 length: 11 residues. V lost 3 bases to trimming and J lost 10 bases, with 12 bases between them. The germline CDR1 and CDR2 sequences are SQVTM and ANQGSEA. The sequence was collected from an adult with an advanced solid tumor such as melanoma, head and neck, liver or kidney cancer. The sample here was CD4+ or CD8+ T cells sorted from blood, taken in a trial of the OX40 agonist ivuxolimab. The chain is built from TRBV29-1 and TRBJ1-1; D uncertain. The DNA of the CDR3 is TGCAGCGTTGAGGCGGGCGAGGGAGCTTTCTTT. Its protein is CSVEAGEGAFF.